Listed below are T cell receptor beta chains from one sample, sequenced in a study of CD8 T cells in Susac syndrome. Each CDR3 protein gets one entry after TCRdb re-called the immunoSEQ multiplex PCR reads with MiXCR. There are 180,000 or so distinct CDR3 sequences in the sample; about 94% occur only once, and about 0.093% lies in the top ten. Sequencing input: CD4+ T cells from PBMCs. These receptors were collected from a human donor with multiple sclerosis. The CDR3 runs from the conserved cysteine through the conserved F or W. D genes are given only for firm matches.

CDR3 protein: CASRAGSRDTQYF
D gene: -
V gene: TRBV14

CDR3 protein: CASSQKALWPQHF
D gene: -
V gene: TRBV4-3

CDR3 protein: CAFNFNRAEGTQYF
D gene: -
V gene: TRBV30

CDR3 protein: CASSYQNTEAFF
D gene: -
V gene: TRBV7-9

CDR3 protein: CASSQVFSPMNTEAFF
D gene: -
V gene: TRBV3-1

CDR3 protein: CASSLSLASDTQYF
D gene: -
V gene: TRBV7-8

CDR3 protein: CASSQDGRGDEQFF
D gene: -
V gene: TRBV4-3

CDR3 protein: CASSGDGGSNEKLFF
D gene: -
V gene: TRBV2

CDR3 protein: CSVLKPGQRNYEQYF
D gene: TRBD1
V gene: TRBV29-1

CDR3 protein: CASSLDRGQGTGANVLTF
D gene: TRBD1
V gene: TRBV5-4

CDR3 protein: CATSRDQGRQYF
D gene: -
V gene: TRBV15

CDR3 protein: CASGQGALEQYF
D gene: TRBD1
V gene: TRBV6-6